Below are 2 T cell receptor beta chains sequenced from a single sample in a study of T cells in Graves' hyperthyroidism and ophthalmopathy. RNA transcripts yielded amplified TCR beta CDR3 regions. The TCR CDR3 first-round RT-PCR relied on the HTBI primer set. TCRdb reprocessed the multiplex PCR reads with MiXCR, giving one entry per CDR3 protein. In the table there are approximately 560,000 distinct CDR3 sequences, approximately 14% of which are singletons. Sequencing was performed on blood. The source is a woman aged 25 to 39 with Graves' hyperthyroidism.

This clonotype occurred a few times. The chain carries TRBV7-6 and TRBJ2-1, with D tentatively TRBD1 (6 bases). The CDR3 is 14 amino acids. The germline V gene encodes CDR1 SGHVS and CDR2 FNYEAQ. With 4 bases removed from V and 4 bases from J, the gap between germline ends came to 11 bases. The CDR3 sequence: CASSSRDIYNEQFF. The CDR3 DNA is TGTGCCAGCAGCTCTCGGGACATATACAATGAGCAGTTCTTC.

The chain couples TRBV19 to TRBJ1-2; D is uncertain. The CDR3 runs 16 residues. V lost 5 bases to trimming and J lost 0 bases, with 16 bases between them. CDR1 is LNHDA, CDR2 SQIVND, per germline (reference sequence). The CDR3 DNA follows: TGTGCCAGTAGTGTCAGCCACGACGGGGCTAACTATGGCTACACCTTC. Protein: CASSVSHDGANYGYTF.